The clone carrying this T cell receptor beta chain was recorded a few times. Antigen: not known. Each TCR beta library was made by quantitative 5'-RACE that incorporated molecular barcodes. TCRdb passed the 5' RACE reads through MiXCR, listing each CDR3 protein once. Among nearly 250,000 distinct CDR3 sequences listed, more than 25% were seen once. These data originate in a study of CD8 T cells in ankylosing spondylitis. General study results and limits: Matched ankylosing spondylitis synovial fluid reportedly contained a significantly enriched population of disease-linked clones. A TCR beta motif of fewer than 10 highly homologous variants seemed to mark ankylosing spondylitis blood.

The TCR originated in a male donor with ankylosing spondylitis or in good health (not recorded which). The sample taken for sequencing was blood, either unsorted or a sorted T cell fraction (not recorded which).

CDR3 sequence reads: CASRETQYF. In DNA form, the CDR3 reads TGTGCCAGCCGGGAGACCCAGTACTTC. V gene TRBV10-3 combines with J gene TRBJ2-5; D ambiguous. Trimming took off 10 bases at V and 5 bases at J, with 5 bases between the two ends. Looked up from germline, CDR1 is ENHRY and CDR2 is SYGVKD. CDR3 size: 9 residues.